Given below is one T cell receptor (beta chain) in context. This specimen comes from a study of cytomegalovirus exposure and HLA in healthy donors. CDR3 length equals 16 residues. V lost 6 bases to trimming and J lost 2 bases; unmatched junction nucleotides: 10. Germline-derived CDR1 and CDR2 are MNHEY and SMNVEV (reference sequence). The study ran its PCR with 60 Vbeta and 13 Jbeta primers. Assay used: immunoSEQ multiplex PCR; TCRdb lists only in-frame clones, some missing. Among approximately 130,000 clones listed, 84% were seen once. The material sequenced was PBMCs. The clonotype was recovered from a man in his forties or fifties in good health and CMV-seronegative. J is TRBJ2-7 and V is TRBV27, with TRBD2 identical over 10 bases. CDR3 region: CASRLQPLAGAYEQYF. The CDR3 coding sequence is TGTGCCAGCAGACTCCAACCCCTAGCGGGGGCCTACGAGCAGTACTTC.